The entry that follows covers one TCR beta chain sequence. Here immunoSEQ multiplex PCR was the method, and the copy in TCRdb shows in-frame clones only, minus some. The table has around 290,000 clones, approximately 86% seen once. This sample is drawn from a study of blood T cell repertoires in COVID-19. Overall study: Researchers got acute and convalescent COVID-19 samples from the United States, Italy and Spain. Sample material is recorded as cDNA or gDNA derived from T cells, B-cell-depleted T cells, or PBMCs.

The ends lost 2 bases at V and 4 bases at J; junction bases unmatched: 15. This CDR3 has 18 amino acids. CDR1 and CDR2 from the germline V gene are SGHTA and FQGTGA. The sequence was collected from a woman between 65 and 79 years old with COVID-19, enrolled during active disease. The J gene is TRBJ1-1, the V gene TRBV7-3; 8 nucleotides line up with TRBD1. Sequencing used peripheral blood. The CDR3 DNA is TGTGCCAGCAGCTTATGGGGTACGGACAGGGACATAAGCACTGAAGCTTTCTTT. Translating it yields CASSLWGTDRDISTEAFF.